This T cell receptor beta chain was retrieved from a study of blood T cells in healthy people across ages. Findings and caveats of the study: Age advanced and TCR beta diversity per million T cells fell, roughly linearly.

V was trimmed by 2 bases and J by 14 bases, leaving 26 bases between them. CDR3 length equals 16 residues. Germline CDR1 reads SGHTA; CDR2 reads FQGNSA. PCR was performed a second time for about 7 to 12 cycles using a sample-barcoded 5' primer and a J-beta primer mix. MiXCR, applied by TCRdb to the 5' RACE reads, yields one record per CDR3 protein. The table shows over 700,000 distinct CDR3 sequences, with 50% to 65% occurring only once. There are a few counts of this clonotype. What it binds is unknown. The source of this sequence is an elderly man in good health. The V gene is TRBV7-2, the J gene TRBJ2-3; TRBD1 is a possible D gene (5 bases). Sequenced: blood. CDR3 DNA sequence: TGTGCCAGCAGCTTAAAAACTTCAGCTGGGGCCCGATACGCGTATTTT. It yields the protein CASSLKTSAGARYAYF.